Listed below are T cell receptor beta chains from one sample, sequenced in a study of blood T cell repertoires in COVID-19. TCRdb keeps only in-frame clones here, not all; method: immunoSEQ multiplex PCR. The table has 100,000 to 130,000 clones, less than 75% seen once. The sample comprised peripheral blood. The receptors were sampled from a woman in her thirties or forties with acute or convalescent COVID-19. Both conserved end residues are part of each CDR3. D genes are given only for firm matches. Clone size appears in some rows only: once, few, many, or a class for an expanded clone.

J gene	D gene	V gene	clone size	CDR3 DNA	CDR3 protein
TRBJ1-6	-	TRBV7-9	few	TGTGCCAGCATGGTGACAACAAATTCACCCCTCCACTTT	CASMVTTNSPLHF
TRBJ2-3	TRBD2	TRBV30	-	TGTGCCTGGAGGGGCGGGACTAGCGGGGGTGTGAATACGCAGTATTTT	CAWRGGTSGGVNTQYF
TRBJ1-3	-	TRBV5-6	few	TGTGCCAGCAGCTTGGGGCTAGGGGCTGGAAACACCATATATTTT	CASSLGLGAGNTIYF
TRBJ2-3	TRBD2	TRBV28	-	TGTGCGGTAGCGGGGGCCACCACAGATACGCAGTATTTT	CAVAGATTDTQYF
TRBJ2-5	TRBD1	TRBV6-6	-	TGTGCCAGCAGTTCCGGACAGGGAGTGGTGGGAGAGACCCAGTACTTC	CASSSGQGVVGETQYF
TRBJ2-3	-	TRBV7-3	-	TGTGCCAGCAGCAGACTCCCTAGCACAGATACGCAGTATTTT	CASSRLPSTDTQYF
TRBJ1-1	-	TRBV11-1	-	TGTGCCAGCAGCTTTGTAGAGGACACTGAAGCTTTCTTT	CASSFVEDTEAFF
TRBJ1-5	TRBD1	TRBV5-5	-	TGTGCCAGCAGCTCACAGGGGAATAGCAATCAGCCCCAGCATTTT	CASSSQGNSNQPQHF
TRBJ1-4	-	TRBV10-3	-	TGTGCCATCAGTGTGGTCCAGGGTCGGGAAAAACTGTTTTTT	CAISVVQGREKLFF
TRBJ2-3	-	TRBV11-1	few	TGTGCCAGCAGCCCCACGACAGGTCGCACAGATACGCAGTATTTT	CASSPTTGRTDTQYF
TRBJ1-4	TRBD1	TRBV6-6	-	TGTGCCAGCACCTTCGGACAGGGCAGCGAAAAACTGTTTTTT	CASTFGQGSEKLFF
TRBJ2-7	-	TRBV3-1/TRBV3-2	-	TGTGCCAGCAGCCAAGGAGGGACCTACGAGCAGTACTTC	CASSQGGTYEQYF
TRBJ2-1	TRBD2	TRBV5-1	-	TGCGCCAGCACCCAGACCCGCGGGAGGGGCGATGAGCAGTTCTTC	CASTQTRGRGDEQFF
TRBJ1-3	-	TRBV10-3	-	TGTGCCATCAGTCCAGGGAAAAGGGAAAACACCATATATTTT	CAISPGKRENTIYF
TRBJ2-7	TRBD1	TRBV5-5	few	TGTGCCAGCAGCTTGACAGGGGGCTACGAGCAGTACTTC	CASSLTGGYEQYF
TRBJ2-3	-	TRBV10-3	-	TGTGCCATCAGTACCGGGGGCACAGATACGCAGTATTTT	CAISTGGTDTQYF
TRBJ2-1	TRBD1	TRBV6-5	-	TGTGCCAGCACCTACAGGGGGTCTGGCTACAATGAGCAGTTCTTC	CASTYRGSGYNEQFF